These T cell receptor beta chains were read from a single sample in a study of T cell changes during pregnancy in multiple sclerosis. Data came from immunoSEQ multiplex PCR; TCRdb stores just in-frame clones and leaves some out. The sample consists of approximately 37,000 clones, around 94% of them appearing once. The specimen comprised peripheral blood, sampled in the third trimester of pregnancy. These receptors originate from a female donor with multiple sclerosis, enrolled in a pregnancy study. CDR3s include the opening cysteine and the closing phenylalanine or tryptophan. The order of the fields is D gene, J gene, clone size, V gene, CDR3 length, CDR3 DNA, CDR3 protein. D genes are given only for firm matches. The listing skips clone size in some rows; elsewhere it reads once, few, many or a size class.

>.|TRBJ2-1|.|TRBV11-3|12
TGTGCCAGCAGCTCAAACTCGAATGAGCAGTTCTTC
CASSSNSNEQFF
>TRBD1|TRBJ1-1|.|TRBV4-1|15
TGCGCCAGCAGCCAAGCCGGACAGGGGGCTACTGAAGCTTTCTTT
CASSQAGQGATEAFF
>.|TRBJ1-3|.|TRBV27|16
TGTGCCAGCAGTTCTCTACAGTTACCTTCTGGAAACACCATATATTTT
CASSSLQLPSGNTIYF
>TRBD2|TRBJ2-6|once|TRBV4-1|20
TGCGCCAGCAGCCAAGTCTTTACTAGCGGGAGGTTTTCTGGGGCCAACGTCCTGACTTTC
CASSQVFTSGRFSGANVLTF
>TRBD2|TRBJ2-7|.|TRBV28|16
TGTGCCAGCAGTCCGAGACTAGCGGGGATTTTCTACGAGCAGTACTTC
CASSPRLAGIFYEQYF
>TRBD1|TRBJ1-2|.|TRBV6-6|14
TGTGCCAGCACTTGGGGGCAGGGGGACTATGGCTACACCTTC
CASTWGQGDYGYTF
>TRBD1|TRBJ1-1|.|TRBV15|17
TGTGCCACCAGCAGAGATAATTACGGGACAGGGTTGAAGGTAGCTTTCTTT
CATSRDNYGTGLKVAFF
>.|TRBJ1-6|.|TRBV2|15
TGTGCCAGCACCAGGTCAGGGGCCGATAATTCACCCCTCCACTTT
CASTRSGADNSPLHF
>TRBD1|TRBJ1-1|once|TRBV6-5|14
TGTGCCAGCAGTGACCCCGGGACAGGACCTGAAGCTTTCTTT
CASSDPGTGPEAFF
>TRBD1|TRBJ2-7|.|TRBV7-3|14
TGTGCCAGCAGTACCCGACAGGGGTCCTACGAGCAGTACTTC
CASSTRQGSYEQYF
>.|TRBJ1-2|.|TRBV9|15
TGTGCCAGCAGCGGCTCGGGTGCGGGGAACTATGGCTACACCTTC
CASSGSGAGNYGYTF
>TRBD2|TRBJ2-3|.|TRBV27|15
TGTGCCAGCAGTTCAGGACTAGCGGGCCTAGCTACGCAGTATTTT
CASSSGLAGLATQYF
>TRBD1|TRBJ2-5|.|TRBV7-2|14
TGTGCCAGCAGCTTAGAAGACAGGGTAACGGCCCAGTACTTC
CASSLEDRVTAQYF
>.|TRBJ1-5|.|TRBV7-2|17
TGTGCCAGCAGCTTACGGCTAGGGGGTTATAGCAATCAGCCCCAGCATTTT
CASSLRLGGYSNQPQHF
>TRBD1|TRBJ2-3|.|TRBV7-3|15
TGTGCCAGCAGCTTAAGAGGGGGCTGGGGGGATACGCAGTATTTT
CASSLRGGWGDTQYF
>.|TRBJ1-3|.|TRBV5-8|15
TGTGCCAGCAGCTTGGGACAGCCCTCTGGAAACACCATATATTTT
CASSLGQPSGNTIYF
>TRBD1|TRBJ1-1|.|TRBV14|15
TGTGCCAGCCAAGAGACAGGGGCCTTTGGGGCTGAAGCTTTCTTT
CASQETGAFGAEAFF
>TRBD2|TRBJ2-1|.|TRBV27|15
TGTGCCAGCAGTTTAGAGCGGGGCTCCTACAATGAGCAGTTCTTC
CASSLERGSYNEQFF
>.|TRBJ2-7|once|TRBV6-5|15
TGTGCCAGCAGTTACGACCGGGACAACCTCTACGAGCAGTACTTC
CASSYDRDNLYEQYF
>TRBD1|TRBJ2-2|.|TRBV5-4|15
TGTGCCAGCAGTCGGCGACAGGGGGGAACCGGGGAGCTGTTTTTT
CASSRRQGGTGELFF
>.|TRBJ2-5|.|TRBV27|13
TGTGCCAGCAGTTCGGGGGGCCCAGAGACCCAGTACTTC
CASSSGGPETQYF
>.|TRBJ1-2|.|TRBV7-2|15
TGTGCCAGCAGCCGAGATAAGGGGTCTCACTATGGCTACACCTTC
CASSRDKGSHYGYTF
>.|TRBJ1-2|.|TRBV27|14
TGTGCCAGCAGTACCACCTCCGACAATTCTGGCTACACCTTC
CASSTTSDNSGYTF
>TRBD2|TRBJ2-3|.|TRBV5-1|18
TGCGCCAGCAGCTTGACCGGTAGCGGGGAGATACTCACAGATACGCAGTATTTT
CASSLTGSGEILTDTQYF
>.|TRBJ1-1|.|TRBV6-6|14
TGTGCCAGCAGACCAGGACAGTTTGGGACTGAAGCTTTCTTT
CASRPGQFGTEAFF
>TRBD1|TRBJ2-3|.|TRBV7-9|14
TGTGCCAGCAGCTCGACAGGGGACCCAGATACGCAGTATTTT
CASSSTGDPDTQYF
>.|TRBJ1-1|.|TRBV18|14
TGTGCCAGCTCACCCCAAACAGGGAACACTGAAGCTTTCTTT
CASSPQTGNTEAFF
>.|TRBJ2-1|.|TRBV2|17
TGTGCCAGCAGTGGAGTGCGGAATCGATTCTCCTACAATGAGCAGTTCTTC
CASSGVRNRFSYNEQFF
>.|TRBJ2-5|.|TRBV5-1|14
TGCGCCAGCAGAGATTCCGCTAAACAAGAGACCCAGTACTTC
CASRDSAKQETQYF
>.|TRBJ2-3|once|TRBV18|15
TGTGCCAGCTCACCACCTTCTATCCCCACAGATACGCAGTATTTT
CASSPPSIPTDTQYF
>.|TRBJ2-1|once|TRBV2|18
TGTGCCAGCAGCGGCGGGAACTCCCCTCTGAACCCCTACAATGAGCAGTTCTTC
CASSGGNSPLNPYNEQFF
>TRBD2|TRBJ2-7|once|TRBV5-8|14
TGTGCCAGCAGCCGTTCTAGCGGGAGCTACGAGCAGTACTTC
CASSRSSGSYEQYF
>TRBD1|TRBJ2-7|.|TRBV30|13
TGTGCCTCGCACCGGGACAGTTCCTACGAGCAGTACTTC
CASHRDSSYEQYF
>TRBD2|TRBJ2-1|once|TRBV11-2|15
TGTGCCAGCAGCCGCGGGGGGGGCTCCTACAATGAGCAGTTCTTC
CASSRGGGSYNEQFF
>TRBD1|TRBJ1-2|.|TRBV6-6|14
TGTGCCAGCCGGGACAGGGGGCAAAGCTATGGCTACACCTTC
CASRDRGQSYGYTF
>TRBD1|TRBJ2-7|once|TRBV5-8|14
TGTGCCAGCAGCACGGACAGGCGTCCCTACGAGCAGTACTTC
CASSTDRRPYEQYF
>.|TRBJ2-7|.|TRBV27|11
TGTGCCAGCGGAGTCGGCTACGAGCAGTACTTC
CASGVGYEQYF
>.|TRBJ2-6|.|TRBV6-6|15
TGTGCCAGCAGCGCGGCACTATCTGGGGCCAACGTCCTGACTTTC
CASSAALSGANVLTF
>TRBD1|TRBJ1-6|.|TRBV6-6|14
TGTGCCAGCAGTTGGGACAGTGTAAATTCACCCCTCCACTTT
CASSWDSVNSPLHF
>TRBD2|TRBJ2-1|.|TRBV11-3|16
TGTGCCAGCAGCTTAGATCGACTAGCGGGAGTCGATGAGCAGTTCTTC
CASSLDRLAGVDEQFF
>TRBD1|TRBJ1-2|.|TRBV27|15
TGTGCCAGCAGTTCCCGGGACAGGGGAGTTTATGGCTACACCTTC
CASSSRDRGVYGYTF
>.|TRBJ2-1|.|TRBV2|13
TGTGCCAGCAGTGAATTAGAGGGCTATGAGCAGTTCTTC
CASSELEGYEQFF
>TRBD1|TRBJ1-5|once|TRBV19|16
TGTGCCAGTAGTATATTCCAGGGGGTGAGGAATCAGCCCCAGCATTTT
CASSIFQGVRNQPQHF
>.|TRBJ1-6|.|TRBV5-1|15
TGCGCCAGCAGCGCCCAGGCAGAAATAAATTCACCCCTCCACTTT
CASSAQAEINSPLHF
>.|TRBJ2-1|.|TRBV7-3|12
TGTGCCAGCAGCTTAAGAGGGAATGAGCAGTTCTTC
CASSLRGNEQFF
>.|TRBJ2-3|.|TRBV7-8|15
TGTGCCAGCAGCTTAGTGGGGGGGGCCGGAGATACGCAGTATTTT
CASSLVGGAGDTQYF
>TRBD2|TRBJ2-1|.|TRBV6-4|16
TGTGCCAGCAGTGACTCTAGCGGGGGAGAGGTCAATGAGCAGTTCTTC
CASSDSSGGEVNEQFF
>.|TRBJ1-1|.|TRBV5-4|13
TGTGCCAGCAGCAATTTCCAGGGGTTTGCGGCTTTCTTT
CASSNFQGFAAFF
>TRBD2|TRBJ2-1|.|TRBV5-4|18
TGTGCCAGCAGCTTGGCTAGCGGGGGGTCGAGCTCCTACAATGAGCAGTTCTTC
CASSLASGGSSSYNEQFF
>TRBD1|TRBJ1-5|.|TRBV10-3|13
TGTGCCATCAGCCGGACAGGGGAACAGCCCCAGCATTTT
CAISRTGEQPQHF
>TRBD1|TRBJ1-2|.|TRBV2|12
TGTGCCAGCAGTGTCAGGGGGTATGGCTACACCTTC
CASSVRGYGYTF
>TRBD2|TRBJ2-1|.|TRBV19|15
TGTGCCAGTAGTATAGGGCTAGCGGGAGTGTATGAGCAGTTCTTC
CASSIGLAGVYEQFF
>TRBD1|TRBJ2-1|few|TRBV10-3|17
TGTGCCATCAGTGAGACCCTCCCGGGACAGGGGGGCAATGAGCAGTTCTTC
CAISETLPGQGGNEQFF
>TRBD1|TRBJ1-2|.|TRBV5-3|15
TGTGCCAGAAGCGAGGGGGACAGCTTTAACTATGGCTACACCTTC
CARSEGDSFNYGYTF
>.|TRBJ2-7|.|TRBV7-9|13
TGTGCCAGCAGCTCCATCTGGGGGGACGAGCAGTACTTC
CASSSIWGDEQYF
>.|TRBJ1-2|once|TRBV27|15
TGTGCCTCAAAAGCCCGGGGGGAATGGGACTATGGCTACACCTTC
CASKARGEWDYGYTF
>.|TRBJ1-5|.|TRBV27|16
TGTGCCAGCAGTCCCGAAACAGGAGATAGCAATCAGCCCCAGCATTTT
CASSPETGDSNQPQHF
>TRBD2|TRBJ2-1|.|TRBV7-2|16
TGTGCCAGCAGCTTCATAGCGGGGAGCTCCTACAATGAGCAGTTCTTC
CASSFIAGSSYNEQFF
>TRBD2|TRBJ2-1|.|TRBV4-3|17
TGCGCCAGCAGCCAAGATATCGCCCAGCGGGGTTACGGTGAGCAGTTCTTC
CASSQDIAQRGYGEQFF
>.|TRBJ2-3|once|TRBV4-1|14
TGCGCCAGCAGCCCAGAGGGGGGGACAGATACGCAGTATTTT
CASSPEGGTDTQYF